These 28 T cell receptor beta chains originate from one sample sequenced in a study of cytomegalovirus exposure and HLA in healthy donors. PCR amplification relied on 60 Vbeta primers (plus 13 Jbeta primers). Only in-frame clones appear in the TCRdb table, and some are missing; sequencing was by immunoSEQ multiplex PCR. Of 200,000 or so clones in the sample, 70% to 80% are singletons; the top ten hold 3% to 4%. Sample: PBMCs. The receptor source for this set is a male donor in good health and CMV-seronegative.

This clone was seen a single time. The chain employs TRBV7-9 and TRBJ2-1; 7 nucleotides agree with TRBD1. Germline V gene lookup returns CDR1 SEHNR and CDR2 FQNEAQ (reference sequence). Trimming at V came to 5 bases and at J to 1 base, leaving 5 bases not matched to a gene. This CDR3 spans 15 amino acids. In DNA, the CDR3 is TGTGCCAGCAGCCTAAGGGACAGTTCCTACAATGAGCAGTTCTTC. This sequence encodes CASSLRDSSYNEQFF.

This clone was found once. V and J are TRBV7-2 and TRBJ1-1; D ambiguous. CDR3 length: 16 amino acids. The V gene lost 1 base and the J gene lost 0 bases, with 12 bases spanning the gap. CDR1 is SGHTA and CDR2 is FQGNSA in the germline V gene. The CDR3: CASSLGGIGLNTEAFF. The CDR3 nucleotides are TGTGCCAGCAGCTTAGGAGGCATAGGCCTGAACACTGAAGCTTTCTTT.

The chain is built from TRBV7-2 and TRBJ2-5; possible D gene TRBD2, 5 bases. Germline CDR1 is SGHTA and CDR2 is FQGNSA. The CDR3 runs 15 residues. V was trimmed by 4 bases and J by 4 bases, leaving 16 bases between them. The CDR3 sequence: CASSSDTRTVETQYF. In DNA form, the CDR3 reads TGTGCCAGCAGCTCAGATACTAGGACGGTAGAGACCCAGTACTTC.

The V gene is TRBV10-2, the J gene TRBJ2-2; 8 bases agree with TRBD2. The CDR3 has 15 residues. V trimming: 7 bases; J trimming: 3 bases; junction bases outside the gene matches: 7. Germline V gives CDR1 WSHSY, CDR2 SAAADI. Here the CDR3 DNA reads TGCGCCAGCACTGCCGGACTAGCTTACACCGGGGAGCTGTTTTTT. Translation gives CASTAGLAYTGELFF.

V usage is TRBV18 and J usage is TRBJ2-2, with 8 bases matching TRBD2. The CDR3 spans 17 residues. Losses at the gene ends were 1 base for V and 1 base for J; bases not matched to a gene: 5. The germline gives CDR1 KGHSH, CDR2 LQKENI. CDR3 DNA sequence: TGTGCCAGCTCACCACTCTCGGCGGGAGGGAACACCGGGGAGCTGTTTTTT. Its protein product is CASSPLSAGGNTGELFF.

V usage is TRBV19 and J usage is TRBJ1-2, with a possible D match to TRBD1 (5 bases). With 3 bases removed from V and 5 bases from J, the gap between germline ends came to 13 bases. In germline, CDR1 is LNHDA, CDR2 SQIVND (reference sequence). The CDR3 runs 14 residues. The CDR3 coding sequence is TGTGCCAGTAGTATTGATGGGGCCGGGTATGGCTACACCTTC. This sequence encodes CASSIDGAGYGYTF.

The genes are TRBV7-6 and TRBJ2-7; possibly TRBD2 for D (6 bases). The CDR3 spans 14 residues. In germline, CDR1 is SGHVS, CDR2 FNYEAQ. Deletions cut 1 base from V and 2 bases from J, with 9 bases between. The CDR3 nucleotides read TGTGCCAGCAGCTTAGAACTAGCTACCTACGAGCAGTACTTC. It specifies CASSLELATYEQYF.

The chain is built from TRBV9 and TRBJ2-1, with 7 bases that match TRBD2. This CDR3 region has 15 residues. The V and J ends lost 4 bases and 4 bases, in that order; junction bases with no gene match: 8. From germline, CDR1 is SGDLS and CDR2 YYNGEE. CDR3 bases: TGTGCCAGCAGCCGAAGGACTAGTCTATACAATGAGCAGTTCTTC. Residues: CASSRRTSLYNEQFF.

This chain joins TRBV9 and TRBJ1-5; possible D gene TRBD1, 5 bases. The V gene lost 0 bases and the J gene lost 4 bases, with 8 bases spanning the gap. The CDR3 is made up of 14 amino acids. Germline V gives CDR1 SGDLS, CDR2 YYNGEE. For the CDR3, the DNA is TGTGCCAGCAGCGTAGGGGGGGGAAATCAGCCCCAGCATTTT. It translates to CASSVGGGNQPQHF.

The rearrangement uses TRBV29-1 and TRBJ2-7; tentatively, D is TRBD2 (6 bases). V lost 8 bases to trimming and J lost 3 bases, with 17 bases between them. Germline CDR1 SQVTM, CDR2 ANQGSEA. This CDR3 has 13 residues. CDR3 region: CSTKGVGGYEQYF. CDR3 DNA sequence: TGCAGCACAAAAGGGGTGGGAGGCTACGAGCAGTACTTC.

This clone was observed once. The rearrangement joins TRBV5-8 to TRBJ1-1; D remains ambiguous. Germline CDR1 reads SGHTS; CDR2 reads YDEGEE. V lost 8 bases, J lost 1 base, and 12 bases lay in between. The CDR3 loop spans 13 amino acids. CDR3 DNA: TGTGCCAGACAGAAAACCCGGAACACTGAAGCTTTCTTT. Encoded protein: CARQKTRNTEAFF.

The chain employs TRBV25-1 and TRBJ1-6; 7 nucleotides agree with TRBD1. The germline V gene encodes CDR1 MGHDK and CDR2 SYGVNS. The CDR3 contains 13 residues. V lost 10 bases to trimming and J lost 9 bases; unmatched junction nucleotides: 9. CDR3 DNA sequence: TGTGCCACATGTGACAGGGTTGGTTCACCCCTCCACTTT. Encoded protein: CATCDRVGSPLHF.

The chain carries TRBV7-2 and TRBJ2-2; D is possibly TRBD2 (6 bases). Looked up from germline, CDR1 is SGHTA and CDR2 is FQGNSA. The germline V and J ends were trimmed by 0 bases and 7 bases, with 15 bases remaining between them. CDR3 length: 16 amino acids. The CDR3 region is CASSLARGGTSGELFF. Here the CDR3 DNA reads TGTGCCAGCAGCTTAGCGCGGGGCGGGACCAGCGGGGAGCTGTTTTTT.

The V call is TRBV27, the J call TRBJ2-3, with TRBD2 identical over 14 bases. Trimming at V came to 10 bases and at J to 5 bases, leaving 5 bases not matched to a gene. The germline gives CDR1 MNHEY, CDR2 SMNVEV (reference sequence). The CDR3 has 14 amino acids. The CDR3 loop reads CATAGLAGVDTQYF. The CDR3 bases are TGTGCCACCGCGGGACTAGCGGGAGTAGATACGCAGTATTTT.

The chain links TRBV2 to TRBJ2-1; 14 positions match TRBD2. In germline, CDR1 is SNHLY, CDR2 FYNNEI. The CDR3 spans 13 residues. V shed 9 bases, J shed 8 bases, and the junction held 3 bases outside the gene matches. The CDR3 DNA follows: TGTGCCAGGGGACTAGCGGGAGTACATGAGCAGTTCTTC. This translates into CARGLAGVHEQFF.

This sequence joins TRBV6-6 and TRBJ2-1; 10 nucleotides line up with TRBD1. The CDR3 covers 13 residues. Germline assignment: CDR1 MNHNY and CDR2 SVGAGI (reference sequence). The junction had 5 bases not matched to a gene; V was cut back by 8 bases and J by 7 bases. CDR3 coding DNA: TGTGCCAGCGGGACAGGGGTTTGGAATGAGCAGTTCTTC. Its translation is CASGTGVWNEQFF.

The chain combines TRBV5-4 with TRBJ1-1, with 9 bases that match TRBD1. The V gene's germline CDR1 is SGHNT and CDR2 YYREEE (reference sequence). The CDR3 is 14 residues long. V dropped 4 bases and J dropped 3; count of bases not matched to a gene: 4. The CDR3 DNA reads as TGTGCCAGCAGCGGAACAGGGGGCTACACTGAAGCTTTCTTT. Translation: CASSGTGGYTEAFF.

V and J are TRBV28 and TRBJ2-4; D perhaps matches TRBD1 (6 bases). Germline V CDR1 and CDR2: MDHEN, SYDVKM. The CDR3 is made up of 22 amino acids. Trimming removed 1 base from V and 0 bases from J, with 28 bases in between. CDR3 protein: CASSLSSAGVETGTLAKNIQYF. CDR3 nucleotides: TGTGCCAGCAGTTTATCTTCGGCAGGGGTCGAGACAGGCACTCTAGCCAAAAACATTCAGTACTTC.

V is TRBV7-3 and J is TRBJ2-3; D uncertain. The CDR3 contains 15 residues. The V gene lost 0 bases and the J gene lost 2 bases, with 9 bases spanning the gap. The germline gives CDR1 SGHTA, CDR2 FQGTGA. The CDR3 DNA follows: TGTGCCAGCAGCTTAACGGAGTTAGACACAGATACGCAGTATTTT. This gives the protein CASSLTELDTDTQYF.

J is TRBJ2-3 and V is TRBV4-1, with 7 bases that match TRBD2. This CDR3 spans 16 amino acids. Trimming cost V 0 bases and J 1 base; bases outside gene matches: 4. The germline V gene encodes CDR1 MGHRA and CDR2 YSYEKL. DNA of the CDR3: TGCGCCAGCAGCCAAGAGATCGGGAGGCGCACAGATACGCAGTATTTT. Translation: CASSQEIGRRTDTQYF.

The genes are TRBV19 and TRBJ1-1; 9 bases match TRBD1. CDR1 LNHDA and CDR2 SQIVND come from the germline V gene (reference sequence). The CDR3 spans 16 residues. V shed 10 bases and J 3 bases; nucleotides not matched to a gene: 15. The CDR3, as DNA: TGTGCCACCGTTTTTACAGGGGGCCGTGGAGACACTGAAGCTTTCTTT. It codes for CATVFTGGRGDTEAFF.

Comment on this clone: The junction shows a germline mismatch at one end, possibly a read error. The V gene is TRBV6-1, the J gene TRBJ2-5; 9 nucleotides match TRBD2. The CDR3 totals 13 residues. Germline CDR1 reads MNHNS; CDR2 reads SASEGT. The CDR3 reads CASSRGRDETQYF. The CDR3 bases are TGTGCTAGCAGTCGCGGGAGGGACGAGACCCAGTACTTC.

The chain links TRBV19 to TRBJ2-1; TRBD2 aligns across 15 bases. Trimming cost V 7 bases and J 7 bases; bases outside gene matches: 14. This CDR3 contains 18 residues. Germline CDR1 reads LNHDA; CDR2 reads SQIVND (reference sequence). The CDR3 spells CASTVQGLAGGPGNEQFF. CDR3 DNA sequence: TGTGCCAGTACGGTCCAAGGACTAGCGGGAGGGCCGGGGAATGAGCAGTTCTTC.

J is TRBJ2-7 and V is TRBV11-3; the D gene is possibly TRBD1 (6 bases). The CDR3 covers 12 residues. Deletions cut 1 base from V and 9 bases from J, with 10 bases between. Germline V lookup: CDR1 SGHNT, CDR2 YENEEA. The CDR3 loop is CASSLGRTAQYF. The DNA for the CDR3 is TGTGCCAGCAGCTTAGGGAGGACAGCGCAGTACTTC.

The CDR3 DNA reads TGTGCCTGGAGTGAGGGGGACAGGGGTTACGAGCAGTACTTC. It translates to CAWSEGDRGYEQYF. The chain has TRBV30 and TRBJ2-7; TRBD1 matches at 10 bases. The V gene end was trimmed by 1 base and the J gene end by 4 bases; junction bases not matched to a gene: 4. Germline CDR1 and CDR2: GTSNPN and SVGIG (reference sequence). The CDR3 runs to 14 residues.

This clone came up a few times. The CDR3 region is CAISQPGDPYGYTF. The CDR3 bases are TGTGCCATCAGTCAACCGGGAGACCCCTATGGCTACACCTTC. This sequence joins TRBV10-3 and TRBJ1-2; no clear D. The germline gives CDR1 ENHRY, CDR2 SYGVKD. The CDR3 totals 14 residues. Trimming pared 5 bases from V and 4 bases from J, leaving 14 bases between.

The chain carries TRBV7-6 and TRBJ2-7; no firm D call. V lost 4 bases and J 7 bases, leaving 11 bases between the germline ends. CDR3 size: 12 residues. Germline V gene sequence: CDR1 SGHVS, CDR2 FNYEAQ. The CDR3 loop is CASSSSGGEQYF. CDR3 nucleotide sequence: TGTGCCAGCAGCTCCTCAGGTGGGGAGCAGTACTTC.

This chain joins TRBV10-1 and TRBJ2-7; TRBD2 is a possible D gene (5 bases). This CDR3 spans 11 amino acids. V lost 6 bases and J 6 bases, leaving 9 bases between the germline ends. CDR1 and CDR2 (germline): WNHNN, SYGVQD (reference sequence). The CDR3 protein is CASSELGEQYF. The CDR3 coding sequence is TGCGCCAGCAGCGAACTAGGCGAGCAGTACTTC.